The 10 T cell receptor beta chains in this list originate from one sample, sequenced in a study of breast tumors, draining lymph nodes, adjacent tissues. TCRdb passed the multiplex PCR reads through MiXCR, listing each CDR3 protein once. The sample lists nearly 110,000 distinct CDR3 sequences, more than 30% occurring once. Axillary draining lymph nodes of breast cancer patients supplied the node samples. The sequenced sample consisted of axillary lymph node tissue. These receptors came from a female donor with breast cancer. Some clones in this sample may be carry-over from other donors' samples.

In regard to this clonotype: The junction and the germline gene differ at one end; a read error may be behind it. The V and J genes are TRBV2 and TRBJ2-7; TRBD1 agrees at 8 bases. Looked up from germline, CDR1 is SNHLY and CDR2 is FYNNEI. The CDR3 is 16 residues long. The CDR3 DNA follows: TGTGCCAGCGGTGAACGGGGGACAGGAACTGAGGGCGAGCAGTACTTC. This translates into CASGERGTGTEGEQYF. The full variable domain, completed using reference TRBV2 and TRBJ2-7, is EPEVTQTPSHQVTQMGQEVILRCVPISNHLYFYWYRQILGQKVEFLVSFYNNEISEKSEIFDDQFSVERPDGSNFTLKIRSTKLEDSAMYFCASGERGTGTEGEQYFGPGTRLTVT.

In this sample, this clonotype turned up a few times. This sequence may be a read error, since a much larger clone differs from it by one base. Lacking the conserved final phenylalanine or tryptophan, this CDR3 likely reflects a read error. The chain recombines TRBV6-2 or TRBV6-3 with TRBJ2-7; D is ambiguous. Germline V gives CDR1 MNHEY, CDR2 SVGEGT. V was trimmed by 3 bases and J by 3 bases, leaving 15 bases between them. This CDR3 contains 15 residues. The CDR3 region is CASSYREPHIYEQYL. The CDR3 coding sequence is TGTGCCAGCAGTTATCGAGAACCGCATATCTACGAGCAGTACCTC.

This clonotype was seen at least ten times. This chain uses TRBV7-2 with TRBJ2-7; unclear D gene. Trimming cost V 5 bases and J 1 base, with 3 bases left between them. Germline V gene data show CDR1 as SGHTA and CDR2 as FQGNSA. The CDR3 is 11 amino acids. CDR3 sequence reads: CASSASYEQYF. For the CDR3, the DNA is TGTGCCAGCAGCGCTTCCTACGAGCAGTACTTC.

This clonotype was detected a few times. This may stem from a read error, because a much larger clone lies one nucleotide away. This sequence joins TRBV6-1 and TRBJ2-7; 9 nucleotides align to TRBD2. CDR1 and CDR2 (germline): MNHNS, SASEGT. The CDR3 contains 14 residues. J lost 7 bases, V lost 7 bases, and 11 bases had no gene match. CDR3 bases: TGTGCCAGCACCCGGGCTAGCGGGAAAGGGGAGCAGTACTTC. This sequence encodes CASTRASGKGEQYF.

This clonotype was detected many times. This chain uses TRBV30 with TRBJ2-2, with D uncertain. Trimming removed 4 bases at V and 4 bases at J, with 7 bases between. The CDR3 totals 12 residues. The germline gives CDR1 GTSNPN, CDR2 SVGIG (reference sequence). CDR3 sequence reads: CAWKGFTGELFF. CDR3 sequence (DNA): TGTGCCTGGAAAGGTTTCACCGGGGAGCTGTTTTTT.

The table lists this clonotype with a count of one. The gene calls are TRBV9 and TRBJ1-5; 10 positions agree with TRBD1. The CDR3 runs 14 residues. The trim removed 4 bases at V and 11 bases at J, leaving 9 bases unmatched. Germline V gives CDR1 SGDLS, CDR2 YYNGEE. CDR3 sequence: CASSPGTGEETQHF. The CDR3 bases are TGTGCCAGCAGCCCAGGGACAGGGGAAGAGACCCAGCATTTT.

J is TRBJ1-1 and V is TRBV18; tentative D call: TRBD1 (5 bases). Germline-derived CDR1 and CDR2 are KGHSH and LQKENI. Trimming took 3 bases from V and 5 from J, leaving 13 bases between them. This CDR3 is built from 14 residues. As DNA, the CDR3 is TGTGCCAGCTCACCGACAGTAATGGGGACTGAAGCTTTCTTT. It yields the protein CASSPTVMGTEAFF.

The table lists this clonotype with many counts. The junction does not match germline at one end; this may be a read error. V gene TRBV5-1 combines with J gene TRBJ2-5; the D is unclear. The germline V gene has CDR1 SGHRS and CDR2 YFSETQ. The CDR3 runs to 14 residues. This CDR3 reads CASSLGGYQDTQYF. CDR3 bases: TGCGCCAGCAGCTTGGGAGGATACCAAGACACCCAGTACTTC.

The chain couples TRBV10-3 to TRBJ2-1, with 16 bases matching TRBD2. This CDR3 comprises 16 residues. Unmatched junction bases numbered 7, after V lost 7 bases and J lost 7 bases. Germline CDR1 ENHRY, CDR2 SYGVKD. The CDR3 coding sequence is TGTGCCATCAAATCCGGGACTAGCGGGGGGGCAAATGAGCAGTTCTTC. Translating it yields CAIKSGTSGGANEQFF.

As regards this clonotype: A much larger clone lies a single base off, so this may be a read error. The J gene is TRBJ1-5, the V gene TRBV18; the match to TRBD1 covers 8 bases. Germline CDR1 and CDR2: KGHSH and LQKENI. The ends lost 3 bases at V and 2 bases at J; junction bases unmatched: 6. The CDR3 contains 16 residues. The DNA of the CDR3 is TGTGCCAGCTCACCGACGACAGGGGCCGGCAATCAGCCCCAGCATTTT. Protein: CASSPTTGAGNQPQHF.